Presented here are 24 T cell receptor beta chains from one specimen sequenced in a study of CD8+CD57+ T cells in acquired aplastic anemia. It was genomic DNA that served as the template for profiling TCR beta VDJ and CDR3. TCRdb processed the reads anew with MiXCR; each CDR3 protein has one entry. The table shows 35,000 to 50,000 distinct CDR3 sequences, with about two thirds occurring only once. Sequenced input: sorted CD4+, CD8+, or CD8+CD57+ T cells (not recorded which) from PBMCs. These receptors all come from a human donor in good health, serving as a control.

A remark on this clonotype: Here the CDR3 omits its conserved ending phenylalanine or tryptophan, so a read error is the likely source. The rearrangement joins TRBV4-3 to TRBJ1-2, with 7 bases identical to TRBD1. The germline V gene encodes CDR1 LGHNA and CDR2 YSLEER. The length of the CDR3 is 15 residues. V shed 3 bases and J 4 bases; nucleotides not matched to a gene: 8. Written as DNA, the CDR3 is TGCGCCAGCAGCCATGCAGGACAGGCCAGCTATGGCTACACCTCC. Translating gives CASSHAGQASYGYTS.

The chain carries TRBV19 and TRBJ2-7; 9 nucleotides align to TRBD2. With 4 bases clipped from V and 9 bases from J, the junction kept 10 bases outside the gene matches. This CDR3 is built from 14 residues. Germline values: CDR1 LNHDA, CDR2 SQIVND (reference sequence). The CDR3 nucleotides are TGTGCCAGTAGTACGGGACTAGCCTTCGGGGTGCAGTACTTC. Amino acids: CASSTGLAFGVQYF.

This chain connects TRBV19 to TRBJ2-3; D tentatively reads TRBD1 or TRBD2 (5 bases each). From germline, CDR1 is LNHDA and CDR2 SQIVND (reference sequence). The CDR3 totals 14 residues. The ends were cut back, 3 bases at V and 2 bases at J, with 9 bases in the middle. The CDR3 sequence: CASSMGVPTDTQYF. The DNA of the CDR3 is TGTGCCAGTAGTATGGGGGTCCCCACAGATACGCAGTATTTT.

The sample holds a few counts of this clonotype. This chain joins TRBV10-3 and TRBJ2-7; 11 bases align to TRBD2. With V trimmed by 4 bases and J by 2 bases, 7 bases remained unmatched. This CDR3 is 16 amino acids long. Germline V lookup: CDR1 ENHRY, CDR2 SYGVKD. Written as DNA, the CDR3 is TGTGCCATCAGTGCCCTACTAGCGGGGGTTACCTACGAGCAGTACTTC. Translated: CAISALLAGVTYEQYF.

The rearrangement uses TRBV7-9 and TRBJ2-3, with D perhaps TRBD1 (5 bases). The germline V and J ends were trimmed by 1 base and 6 bases, with 5 bases remaining between them. CDR3 length: 12 amino acids. The germline CDR1 and CDR2 sequences are SEHNR and FQNEAQ (reference sequence). CDR3: CASSLDRDTQYF. CDR3 coding DNA: TGTGCCAGCAGCTTAGACAGGGATACGCAGTATTTT.

This clonotype has only one observation. V and J are TRBV20-1 and TRBJ2-3; TRBD1 matches at 7 bases. CDR1 and CDR2 (germline): DFQATT, SNEGSKA (reference sequence). This CDR3 is 14 amino acids long. Trimming at V came to 1 base and at J to 2 bases, leaving 3 bases not matched to a gene. Written as DNA, the CDR3 is TGCAGTGCTAGAGCGGGGACAGCCACAGATACGCAGTATTTT. Protein product: CSARAGTATDTQYF.

This clonotype was counted once. The V and J genes are TRBV25-1 and TRBJ2-3, with D possibly being TRBD2 (6 bases). Germline assignment: CDR1 MGHDK and CDR2 SYGVNS. This CDR3 region has 16 residues. V was clipped by 5 bases and J by 3 bases, with 18 bases between them. The CDR3 loop reads CASSRIGGFKTDTQYF. In DNA form, the CDR3 reads TGTGCCAGCAGTCGAATCGGAGGGTTTAAGACAGATACGCAGTATTTT.

There are a few counts of this clonotype. V usage is TRBV2 and J usage is TRBJ1-1; no clear D. The V gene's germline CDR1 is SNHLY and CDR2 FYNNEI. Trimming removed 4 bases from V and 2 bases from J, with 8 bases in between. CDR3 length: 13 residues. CDR3 sequence reads: CASSVRANTEAFF. The CDR3 nucleotides read TGTGCCAGCAGTGTTCGGGCCAACACTGAAGCTTTCTTT.

The table lists this clonotype with many counts. The chain is built from TRBV9 and TRBJ2-3, with D maybe TRBD2 (6 bases). The germline gives CDR1 SGDLS, CDR2 YYNGEE. V gave up 0 bases and J gave up 2 bases, with 13 bases separating them. CDR3 length: 16 amino acids. CDR3 region: CASSVGLALITDTQYF. The CDR3 DNA reads as TGTGCCAGCAGCGTAGGGCTAGCGCTGATCACAGATACGCAGTATTTT.

This clonotype was picked up many times. V gene TRBV5-1 combines with J gene TRBJ2-7; 7 bases are shared with TRBD1. The germline gives CDR1 SGHRS, CDR2 YFSETQ. This CDR3 region has 15 residues. Unmatched junction bases numbered 10, after V lost 4 bases and J lost 3 bases. In DNA, the CDR3 is TGCGCCAGCAGCGGTGGGGACAGATCTTTCTACGAGCAGTACTTC. Translating gives CASSGGDRSFYEQYF.

On this clonotype itself: At one boundary the junction diverges from the germline segment, which might be a read error. The gene calls are TRBV7-3 and TRBJ2-1; possibly TRBD1 for D (6 bases). This CDR3 is 15 amino acids long. Germline CDR1 and CDR2: SGHTA and FQGTGA. CDR3: CASGLFEGEYNGQFF. In DNA, the CDR3 is TGTGCCAGCGGCTTATTCGAGGGGGAGTACAATGGGCAGTTCTTC.

The chain carries TRBV15 and TRBJ2-7, with 12 bases identical to TRBD1. This CDR3 is built from 19 residues. From germline, CDR1 is LNHNV and CDR2 YYDKDF (reference sequence). V lost 5 bases and J lost 1; bases outside the gene matches: 15. In DNA, the CDR3 is TGTGCCACCAGCCCAGGGAGGGACAGGGGGCGCAAAGGATCCTACGAGCAGTACTTC. Translating it yields CATSPGRDRGRKGSYEQYF.

The sample holds a few counts of this clonotype. The chain couples TRBV7-7 to TRBJ1-1, with D perhaps matching TRBD1 (5 bases). This CDR3 comprises 12 residues. Trimming shortened V by 5 bases and J by 7 bases, and 11 bases separated the two germline ends. The germline CDR1 and CDR2 sequences are SSHAT and FNYEAQ (reference sequence). CDR3 sequence: CASSPIGGEAFF. CDR3 in DNA: TGTGCCAGCAGCCCGATTGGGGGTGAAGCTTTCTTT.

The chain couples TRBV6-2 or TRBV6-3 to TRBJ1-5, with 7 bases identical to TRBD1. J was trimmed by 1 base and V by 5 bases; bases with no gene match: 5. The V gene's germline CDR1 is MNHEY and CDR2 SVGEGT. CDR3 size: 15 residues. The CDR3 DNA is TGTGCCAGCAGTGACAGGGTTCGAAGCAATCAGCCCCAGCATTTT. This sequence encodes CASSDRVRSNQPQHF.

This sequence joins TRBV20-1 and TRBJ2-6; TRBD2 aligns across 7 bases. V shed 6 bases and J 2 bases; nucleotides not matched to a gene: 7. The germline V gene has CDR1 DFQATT and CDR2 SNEGSKA (reference sequence). This CDR3 spans 15 amino acids. CDR3 region: CSAHRGETGANVLTF. CDR3 sequence (DNA): TGCAGTGCCCACCGGGGGGAGACTGGGGCCAACGTCCTGACTTTC.

In this sample, this clonotype turned up a few times. V gene TRBV2 combines with J gene TRBJ1-3; TRBD1 might be the D (5 bases). This CDR3 has 14 amino acids. From germline, CDR1 is SNHLY and CDR2 FYNNEI. The V end lost 8 bases, the J end lost 0 bases, and 11 bases lay between the germline ends. The CDR3, as DNA: TGTGCCAGCTCGGCTGACAGCTCTGGAAACACCATATATTTT. Residues: CASSADSSGNTIYF.

The chain links TRBV2 to TRBJ2-1, with 13 bases matching TRBD2. V was pared by 5 bases and J by 6 bases, with 4 bases of the junction left unmatched. The CDR3 totals 15 residues. Per germline, CDR1 SNHLY and CDR2 FYNNEI. The CDR3 coding sequence is TGTGCCAGCAGTCATAGACTAGCGGGGGGCAATGAGCAGTTCTTC. Its translation is CASSHRLAGGNEQFF.

The CDR3 region has the DNA TGTGCCAGCAGCTTAAGAGGACACTACGAGCAGTACTTC. Amino acids: CASSLRGHYEQYF. The chain is built from TRBV7-9 and TRBJ2-7; maybe TRBD1 (5 bases). The ends were cut back, 2 bases at V and 3 bases at J, with 8 bases in the middle. Germline lookup yields CDR1 SEHNR and CDR2 FQNEAQ (reference sequence). The CDR3 has 13 amino acids.

The chain combines TRBV15 with TRBJ2-7; 9 bases fit TRBD1. The germline CDR1 and CDR2 sequences are LNHNV and YYDKDF (reference sequence). The CDR3 is made up of 14 amino acids. Trimming removed 5 bases from V and 6 bases from J; junction bases left unmatched: 8. Here the CDR3 reads CATSGTGRAGEQYF. In DNA, the CDR3 is TGTGCCACCAGCGGGACAGGGCGTGCGGGCGAGCAGTACTTC.

This chain uses TRBV9 with TRBJ2-1, with D perhaps TRBD1 (6 bases). Germline lookup yields CDR1 SGDLS and CDR2 YYNGEE. With 3 bases removed from V and 3 bases from J, the gap between germline ends came to 10 bases. This CDR3 has 14 residues. CDR3 sequence reads: CASSARDNYNEQFF. The CDR3 bases are TGTGCCAGCAGCGCACGGGACAACTACAATGAGCAGTTCTTC.

The rearrangement links TRBV9 to TRBJ1-2; 7 nucleotides agree with TRBD1. Germline V gives CDR1 SGDLS, CDR2 YYNGEE. The CDR3 extends over 14 amino acids. V dropped 3 bases and J dropped 4; count of bases not matched to a gene: 6. This CDR3 reads CASSGTTGSYGYTF. DNA for the CDR3: TGTGCCAGCAGCGGGACGACAGGGTCCTATGGCTACACCTTC.

The chain recombines TRBV20-1 with TRBJ2-7; 10 nucleotides match TRBD1. This CDR3 contains 16 residues. The germline V gene encodes CDR1 DFQATT and CDR2 SNEGSKA (reference sequence). The CDR3 sequence: CSRPGSGQGGSYEQYF. The CDR3 nucleotides read TGCAGCCGGCCCGGATCCGGACAGGGGGGATCCTACGAGCAGTACTTC.

Notes on this clonotype: This likely comes from a read error, as the CDR3 has no conserved phenylalanine or tryptophan at its end. The chain carries TRBV4-3 and TRBJ2-1; D is ambiguous. The germline gives CDR1 LGHNA, CDR2 YSLEER. V was shortened by 3 bases and J by 4 bases, with 7 bases between the two germline ends. The CDR3 loop spans 13 amino acids. The CDR3: CASSQPLYNEQFL. CDR3 nucleotides: TGCGCCAGCAGCCAGCCCTTATACAATGAGCAGTTCCTC.

The chain employs TRBV25-1 and TRBJ1-2; tentative D call: TRBD1 (5 bases). Trimming stripped 2 bases from V and 2 bases from J, with 9 bases between. The CDR3 loop spans 14 amino acids. CDR1 is MGHDK, CDR2 SYGVNS, per germline. The CDR3 protein is CASSEGAVNYGYTF. In nucleotides, the CDR3 is TGTGCCAGCAGTGAAGGGGCTGTGAACTATGGCTACACCTTC.